Listed below are T cell receptor beta chains from one sample, sequenced in a study of T-cell memory formation after mild COVID-19. TCRdb reanalysed the 5' RACE reads using MiXCR and keeps one entry per CDR3 protein. This sample has about 150,000 distinct CDR3 sequences; around 27% occur once, and the top ten carry approximately 25%. Sequencing used PBMCs or a T cell subset sorted from them (not recorded which). All receptors come from an adult woman who had mild COVID-19 (a few samples of this study predate the infection). Cell type and time point are not known. CDR3s include the opening cysteine and the closing phenylalanine or tryptophan. The order of the fields is CDR3 DNA, CDR3 protein, D gene, V gene, clone size, J gene. D genes are given only for firm matches. Some rows mark clone size as missing; the rest say once, few, many or name a class of expanded clone.

DNA: TGCGCCAGCAGCGAATTCCGAAGGGGGGCTAATGAGCAGTACTTC
CDR3: CASSEFRRGANEQYF
D: NA
V: TRBV4-3
size: few
J: TRBJ2-7

DNA: TGCGCCAGCAGCTTGGGGCGGGAGTCGGGAGAGCAGTACTTC
CDR3: CASSLGRESGEQYF
D: TRBD2
V: TRBV5-1
size: NA
J: TRBJ2-7

DNA: TGTGCTAGTGGGGAGTCAGGCCTCTACGAGCAGTACTTC
CDR3: CASGESGLYEQYF
D: NA
V: TRBV12-5
size: few
J: TRBJ2-7

DNA: TGTGCCAGCACTCGAATCCCATCGGGGAAGAACACTGAAGCTTTCTTT
CDR3: CASTRIPSGKNTEAFF
D: NA
V: TRBV5-4
size: NA
J: TRBJ1-1

DNA: TGTGCCATCAGTGAGTCGGGACCCCATGGCTACACCTTC
CDR3: CAISESGPHGYTF
D: NA
V: TRBV10-3
size: NA
J: TRBJ1-2

DNA: TGTGCCACCACCGACTTTGAGGCCGGGGAGCTGTTTTTT
CDR3: CATTDFEAGELFF
D: NA
V: TRBV24-1
size: many
J: TRBJ2-2

DNA: TGTGCCTGGGAAGAGACAGGGGGGTACACTGAAGCTTTCTTT
CDR3: CAWEETGGYTEAFF
D: TRBD1
V: TRBV30
size: few
J: TRBJ1-1

DNA: TGTGCCAGCGCTCAGGGGGGCGGAGAGACCCAGTACTTC
CDR3: CASAQGGGETQYF
D: NA
V: TRBV4-2
size: NA
J: TRBJ2-5

DNA: TGCAGTGCTAGCGGGGGCTTGGGAGATACGCAGTATTTT
CDR3: CSASGGLGDTQYF
D: NA
V: TRBV20-1
size: NA
J: TRBJ2-3

DNA: TGCGCCAGCAGCCCGGGACCCAGCGGCTCCTACGAGCAGTACTTC
CDR3: CASSPGPSGSYEQYF
D: NA
V: TRBV5-1
size: NA
J: TRBJ2-7

DNA: TGCGCCAGCAGCCTCCAGGGGGAAGCTTTCTTT
CDR3: CASSLQGEAFF
D: NA
V: TRBV5-1
size: NA
J: TRBJ1-1

DNA: TGTGCCAGCAGCTTAGAAGGTATAATCTCCTACGAGCAGTACTTC
CDR3: CASSLEGIISYEQYF
D: NA
V: TRBV7-8
size: few
J: TRBJ2-7

DNA: TGTGCCAGCAGCTTAGTTCTAGCGGGCGATACGCAGTATTTT
CDR3: CASSLVLAGDTQYF
D: TRBD2
V: TRBV7-9
size: NA
J: TRBJ2-3

DNA: TGTGCCAGCAGCCCCCGGTCAGCGGGGTACCAAGAGACCCAGTACTTC
CDR3: CASSPRSAGYQETQYF
D: TRBD2
V: TRBV28
size: few
J: TRBJ2-5

DNA: TGTGCCAGCAGCCCAGGACAGGGGGCTTATGGCTACACCTTC
CDR3: CASSPGQGAYGYTF
D: TRBD1
V: TRBV7-9
size: NA
J: TRBJ1-2

DNA: TGTGCCAGCTCACCACCAGGAAACACTGAAGCTTTCTTT
CDR3: CASSPPGNTEAFF
D: NA
V: TRBV18
size: few
J: TRBJ1-1

DNA: TGTGCCAGCAGCTTATTAGGCGGGAGCCCAGATACGCAGTATTTT
CDR3: CASSLLGGSPDTQYF
D: TRBD2
V: TRBV7-3
size: once
J: TRBJ2-3

DNA: TGTGCCACCAGCAGACCTACTTACCACAGTATGTCGGGAAACACCATATATTTT
CDR3: CATSRPTYHSMSGNTIYF
D: NA
V: TRBV15
size: NA
J: TRBJ1-3

DNA: TGTGCCAGCAGCGCATTGGGCGGCTACACCTTC
CDR3: CASSALGGYTF
D: NA
V: TRBV9
size: few
J: TRBJ1-2

DNA: TGCGCCAGCAGCTCGTCGGTCCTCTCTAACACTGAAGCTTTCTTT
CDR3: CASSSSVLSNTEAFF
D: NA
V: TRBV5-1
size: NA
J: TRBJ1-1

DNA: TGTGCCAGCAGTTACGTGGGCCACGAGCAGTACTTC
CDR3: CASSYVGHEQYF
D: NA
V: TRBV6-2/TRBV6-3
size: NA
J: TRBJ2-7

DNA: TGTGCCAGCAGCTCACGGACAGGGGGTTGGACCGGGGAGCTGTTTTTT
CDR3: CASSSRTGGWTGELFF
D: TRBD1
V: TRBV7-9
size: few
J: TRBJ2-2

DNA: TGTGCCAGCAGTCCCACCCCAACTAGCCAAGAGACCCAGTACTTC
CDR3: CASSPTPTSQETQYF
D: NA
V: TRBV7-9
size: few
J: TRBJ2-5

DNA: TGTGCCAGCAGTTTGGCCGGGCCTTATTCTGATGAGCAGTTCTTC
CDR3: CASSLAGPYSDEQFF
D: NA
V: TRBV6-5
size: few
J: TRBJ2-1

DNA: TGCGCCAGCAGCCGAGGACTAGCGGGAGCCTGGGAGACCCAGTACTTC
CDR3: CASSRGLAGAWETQYF
D: TRBD2
V: TRBV5-1
size: NA
J: TRBJ2-5

DNA: TGTGCCAGCATCTCTAACCCCACAGGGTCTGGAAACACCATATATTTT
CDR3: CASISNPTGSGNTIYF
D: NA
V: TRBV7-9
size: few
J: TRBJ1-3

DNA: TGCAGTGCTAGAGATAAGGGTGATACTGAAGCTTTCTTT
CDR3: CSARDKGDTEAFF
D: NA
V: TRBV20-1
size: NA
J: TRBJ1-1

DNA: NA
CDR3: CASSSSGQGHEQYF
D: NA
V: TRBV12-3/TRBV12-4
size: few
J: TRBJ2-7

DNA: TGTGCCAGCAGCCTAATACCGGGACAGAGCTCCTACGAGCAGTACTTC
CDR3: CASSLIPGQSSYEQYF
D: TRBD1
V: TRBV7-2
size: NA
J: TRBJ2-7

DNA: TGTGCCAGCAGTGAGGCGAAGGGAATCCCCTACGAGCAGTACTTC
CDR3: CASSEAKGIPYEQYF
D: NA
V: TRBV2
size: few
J: TRBJ2-7

DNA: TGTGCCAGCAGTTACTCTTCCGGGACCGGGGGCTACACCTTC
CDR3: CASSYSSGTGGYTF
D: NA
V: TRBV6-5
size: NA
J: TRBJ1-2

DNA: TGCGCCAGCAGCCAAGCCATACCCGGCGAGACCCAGTACTTC
CDR3: CASSQAIPGETQYF
D: NA
V: TRBV4-1
size: NA
J: TRBJ2-5

DNA: TGTGCCAGCAGCTTAGCGCTTGGGGGTCCAGATACGCAGTATTTT
CDR3: CASSLALGGPDTQYF
D: NA
V: TRBV7-9
size: NA
J: TRBJ2-3

DNA: TGTGCCAGCAGCTCCCGAGAGGACACTCCGTACGAGCAGTACTTC
CDR3: CASSSREDTPYEQYF
D: NA
V: TRBV7-9
size: NA
J: TRBJ2-7

DNA: TGTGCCAGCTCACTGACAGGGGACGCTGAAGCTTTCTTT
CDR3: CASSLTGDAEAFF
D: TRBD1
V: TRBV18
size: NA
J: TRBJ1-1

DNA: TGTGCCAGCAGCTCCGCGCCTATTGTCCAAGAGACCCAGTACTTC
CDR3: CASSSAPIVQETQYF
D: NA
V: TRBV7-9
size: NA
J: TRBJ2-5

DNA: TGTGCCAGCAGTCCCCGAACTAGCGGGAGTGTTTTACGAGCCGATGAGCAGTTCTTC
CDR3: CASSPRTSGSVLRADEQFF
D: TRBD2
V: TRBV6-5
size: NA
J: TRBJ2-1

DNA: TGTGCCAGCAGCTTCGGGGGAGTGAACACTGAAGCTTTCTTT
CDR3: CASSFGGVNTEAFF
D: NA
V: TRBV13
size: NA
J: TRBJ1-1

DNA: TGTGCCAAAACCGGGACTAGCGGGGAAGGCCCTTACAATGAGCAGTTCTTC
CDR3: CAKTGTSGEGPYNEQFF
D: TRBD2
V: TRBV2
size: few
J: TRBJ2-1

DNA: TGCAGTGCTAGAGATCTTAGGGGGGAGACCTCCTACGAGCAGTACTTC
CDR3: CSARDLRGETSYEQYF
D: NA
V: TRBV20-1
size: NA
J: TRBJ2-7

DNA: TGTGCCAGCAGTTACTCGGTTTTTGACTATGGCTACACCTTC
CDR3: CASSYSVFDYGYTF
D: NA
V: TRBV6-5
size: few
J: TRBJ1-2

DNA: TGCGCCAGCAGCCAAGAGCCCCCTAGCACAGATACGCAGTATTTT
CDR3: CASSQEPPSTDTQYF
D: NA
V: TRBV4-1
size: NA
J: TRBJ2-3

DNA: TGTGCCACCATCCCGGGCCGCAGCTCCTACAATGAGCAGTTCTTC
CDR3: CATIPGRSSYNEQFF
D: NA
V: TRBV15
size: NA
J: TRBJ2-1

DNA: TGTGCCAGCAGCCCTACCGGGACGGTGGTCACCGGGGAGCTGTTTTTT
CDR3: CASSPTGTVVTGELFF
D: NA
V: TRBV6-5
size: few
J: TRBJ2-2

DNA: TGTGCCACCAGTGATCCCGACAGGGGGCTAACTAGTCTGAATGAGCAGTTCTTC
CDR3: CATSDPDRGLTSLNEQFF
D: TRBD1
V: TRBV24-1
size: few
J: TRBJ2-1

DNA: TGTGCCAGCAGCGTTGGACTAGCCCGCACAGATACGCAGTATTTT
CDR3: CASSVGLARTDTQYF
D: TRBD2
V: TRBV7-2
size: NA
J: TRBJ2-3

DNA: TGTGCCAGCAGCGCGAGGACTAGCGGACCTCAAGAGACCCAGTACTTC
CDR3: CASSARTSGPQETQYF
D: TRBD2
V: TRBV11-3
size: NA
J: TRBJ2-5

DNA: TGTGCCAGCAGCGGACGACAGGGAGGGGCCTCTGGGGCCAACGTCCTGACTTTC
CDR3: CASSGRQGGASGANVLTF
D: NA
V: TRBV21-1
size: NA
J: TRBJ2-6

DNA: TGTGCCAGCAGCCTCGGGACTACAAGTTACAATGAGCAGTTCTTC
CDR3: CASSLGTTSYNEQFF
D: TRBD2
V: TRBV3-1
size: once
J: TRBJ2-1

DNA: TGTGCCAGCGGAAAGACAGGGGGCAGTTTGATCGTCTCCTACGAGCAGTACTTC
CDR3: CASGKTGGSLIVSYEQYF
D: TRBD1
V: TRBV27
size: many
J: TRBJ2-7

DNA: TGTGCCAGTAGTATTCAGGCAGGTGGGACCACAGATACGCAGTATTTT
CDR3: CASSIQAGGTTDTQYF
D: NA
V: TRBV19
size: few
J: TRBJ2-3

DNA: TGTGCCAGCAGTTCAAGCCTGCGGGTACAAGAGACCCAGTACTTC
CDR3: CASSSSLRVQETQYF
D: NA
V: TRBV27
size: few
J: TRBJ2-5

DNA: TGTGCCAGCAGTAGTCCTCTCCGAAGGGGTTACGAGCAGTACTTC
CDR3: CASSSPLRRGYEQYF
D: NA
V: TRBV6-2/TRBV6-3
size: few
J: TRBJ2-7

DNA: TGCAGCGTTGTCGCAGGGGCGCCGAGCTGGACTGAAGCTTTCTTT
CDR3: CSVVAGAPSWTEAFF
D: NA
V: TRBV29-1
size: NA
J: TRBJ1-1

DNA: TGCGCCAGCAGCCACGGACTAGCGCAACCCGAGCAGTACTTC
CDR3: CASSHGLAQPEQYF
D: TRBD2
V: TRBV4-3
size: few
J: TRBJ2-7

DNA: TGTGCCAGCAGCTCCCGAGCGGGAGCGAACACCGGGGAGCTGTTTTTT
CDR3: CASSSRAGANTGELFF
D: TRBD2
V: TRBV7-8
size: few
J: TRBJ2-2

DNA: TGCAGTGCTAGAGAGTCTTGGACTAGCGGAGAGACCCAGTACTTC
CDR3: CSARESWTSGETQYF
D: TRBD2
V: TRBV20-1
size: NA
J: TRBJ2-5